This T cell receptor beta chain was identified during a study of blood T cell repertoires in COVID-19. Profiled with immunoSEQ multiplex PCR; TCRdb holds only in-frame clones, not every one. This sample has 200,000 to 300,000 clones, with about 91% found just once. Germline V gives CDR1 SGHAT, CDR2 FQNNGV. V was clipped by 3 bases and J by 6 bases; unmatched bases: 9. CDR3 size: 15 residues. The chain combines TRBV11-2 with TRBJ2-3, with 7 bases fitting TRBD2. The source is a woman aged 40 to 49 with acute COVID-19. Sequencing used PBMCs or T cells enriched from blood (not recorded which). CDR3: CASSFLAGARDTQYF. CDR3 in DNA: TGTGCCAGCAGCTTTCTGGCGGGAGCGAGGGATACGCAGTATTTT.